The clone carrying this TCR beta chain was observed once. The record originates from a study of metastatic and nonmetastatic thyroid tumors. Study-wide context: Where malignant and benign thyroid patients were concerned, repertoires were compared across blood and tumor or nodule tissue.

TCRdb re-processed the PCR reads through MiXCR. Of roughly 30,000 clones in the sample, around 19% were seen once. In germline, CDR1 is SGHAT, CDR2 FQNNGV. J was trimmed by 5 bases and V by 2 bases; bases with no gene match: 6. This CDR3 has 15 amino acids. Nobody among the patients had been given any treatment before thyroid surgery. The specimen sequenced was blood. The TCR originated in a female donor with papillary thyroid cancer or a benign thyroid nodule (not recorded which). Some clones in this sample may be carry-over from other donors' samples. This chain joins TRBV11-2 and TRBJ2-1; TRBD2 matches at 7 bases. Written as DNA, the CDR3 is TGTGCCAGCAGCTTAAATGGCGGGAGTAACAATGAGCAGTTCTTC. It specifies CASSLNGGSNNEQFF.